This T cell receptor (beta chain) derives from a study of blood T cell dynamics during melanoma immunotherapy. Study context: Metastatic melanoma patients received first-line pembrolizumab or nivolumab plus ipilimumab.

The trim removed 3 bases at V and 0 bases at J, leaving 5 bases unmatched. The CDR3 is made up of 16 amino acids. The V gene's germline CDR1 is SGDLS and CDR2 YYNGEE. Specified time point: pre-treatment baseline. One draw preceded checkpoint blockade; another followed its first cycle at week 3. Assay used: immunoSEQ multiplex PCR; TCRdb lists only in-frame clones, some missing. This sample has some 200 clones, with more than 85% found just once. Study outcomes and limitations: Among sorted CD8+ subsets, immune-effector cells had the highest clonality and cell-free DNA similarity.

This clone was picked up a small number of times. Its antigen is still unknown. The source is a human donor with melanoma. This sample comprised naive CD8+ T cells from blood, obtained from a patient treated with checkpoint blockade. This rearrangement joins TRBV9 to TRBJ2-2; 7 bases agree with TRBD1. The chain's CDR3 is CASSERQGPNTGELFF. The CDR3 DNA reads TGTGCCAGCAGCGAACGACAGGGACCGAACACCGGGGAGCTGTTTTTT. The whole variable domain, filled in from reference TRBV9 and TRBJ2-2, reads DSGVTQTPKHLITATGQRVTLRCSPRSGDLSVYWYQQSLDQGLQFLIQYYNGEERAKGNILERFSAQQFPDLHSELNLSSLELGDSALYFCASSERQGPNTGELFFGEGSRLTVL.